Each of the 26 T cell receptor beta chains below was sequenced from the same sample in a study of human T cells and chemical hapten exposure (dated by TCRdb to the early 2020s). The sample's time point label, in plain terms: patch test 1, 2 weeks after DPC sensitization. This sample's treatment or condition label indicates: therapeutic diphenylcyclopropenone sensitization with weekly scalp DPC. Receptor amplification or capture employed RACE. Sequencing used a NextSeq 500. The raw public reads went through TCRdb reprocessing: fastp at Q25, MiXCR clone calling, in-frame beta chains kept. Each entry merges the rows of one CDR3 protein and shows their most common DNA and genes. For this sample there are some 80,000 distinct CDR3 sequences; around 10% appear just once. 4% to 5.5% of the sample comes from the top ten. This material consisted of whole blood, taken in connection with sensitization to the hapten diphenylcyclopropenone (DPC). The receptors shown here come from a woman between 50 and 59 years old with alopecia areata. Some clones in this sample may be carry-over from other donors' samples.

The sample holds many counts of this clonotype. V gene TRBV10-2 combines with J gene TRBJ2-1, with D perhaps TRBD1 or TRBD2 (6 bases each). This CDR3 is built from 13 residues. The germline V gene has CDR1 WSHSY and CDR2 SAAADI. V was shortened by 6 bases and J by 9 bases, with 15 bases between the two germline ends. The CDR3, as DNA: TGCGCCAGCAGATCCGAGGGGGGCGCTGAGCAGTTCTTC. Its protein product is CASRSEGGAEQFF.

This clonotype was seen at least ten times. This chain links TRBV7-3 with TRBJ2-3; 8 bases map to TRBD2. The CDR3 contains 13 residues. Germline V gene sequence: CDR1 SGHTA, CDR2 FQGTGA. Losses at the gene ends were 5 bases for V and 6 bases for J; bases not matched to a gene: 4. In DNA form, the CDR3 reads TGTGCCAGCAGCCCGGGGGGGCGTGATACGCAGTATTTT. It encodes CASSPGGRDTQYF.

The chain carries TRBV4-2 and TRBJ2-7; D remains unclear. The germline gives CDR1 LGHNA, CDR2 YNFKEQ. The CDR3 is 15 residues long. The ends were cut back, 5 bases at V and 0 bases at J, with 14 bases in the middle. This chain's CDR3 is CASSESRIRSYEQYF. CDR3 DNA: TGTGCCAGCAGCGAATCACGGATTCGCTCCTACGAGCAGTACTTC.

The gene calls are TRBV20-1 and TRBJ2-4; D may be TRBD2 (5 bases). The germline gives CDR1 DFQATT, CDR2 SNEGSKA (reference sequence). The germline V and J ends were trimmed by 3 bases and 2 bases, with 8 bases remaining between them. The CDR3 extends over 13 amino acids. CDR3: CSASSGTKNIQYF. The CDR3 DNA is TGCAGTGCTAGTTCCGGGACCAAAAACATTCAGTACTTC.

The table lists this clonotype with many counts. The gene calls are TRBV4-1 and TRBJ2-1, with 9 bases identical to TRBD2. The CDR3 covers 17 residues. Looked up from germline, CDR1 is MGHRA and CDR2 is YSYEKL. J lost 9 bases, V lost 6 bases, and 18 bases had no gene match. The CDR3 DNA sequence: TGCGCCAGCAGTCATCGGACTCTTAAGGGACTAGCTGGTGAGCAGTTCTTC. Amino acid sequence: CASSHRTLKGLAGEQFF.

This clonotype has a count of ten or more. The CDR3 region has the DNA TGCGCCAGCAGCCCAAAAGGGGCCCGAAACTCTGGGGCCAACGTCCTGACTTTC. This codes for CASSPKGARNSGANVLTF. The chain has TRBV4-3 and TRBJ2-6, with TRBD1 as a possible D gene (5 bases). This CDR3 comprises 18 residues. The V and J ends lost 4 bases and 0 bases respectively, with 16 bases between them. CDR1 is LGHNA and CDR2 is YSLEER in the germline V gene.

This clonotype was picked up a small number of times. In DNA form, the CDR3 reads TGTGCCAGCAGTGACCCCGGGACCCCCTACAATGAGCAGTTCTTC. Translated, it gives CASSDPGTPYNEQFF. The chain carries TRBV25-1 and TRBJ2-1; D could derive from TRBD1 or TRBD2 (5 bases each). The CDR3 totals 15 residues. Germline CDR1 is MGHDK and CDR2 is SYGVNS. The V end lost 3 bases, the J end lost 2 bases, and 11 bases lay between the germline ends.

This clonotype showed up many times. V gene TRBV7-2 combines with J gene TRBJ2-7; tentative D call: TRBD1 (6 bases). The CDR3 totals 17 residues. Trimming removed 5 bases at V and 5 bases at J, with 25 bases between. Germline V gene data show CDR1 as SGHTA and CDR2 as FQGNSA. The CDR3 reads CASSPQGYSGRSHEQYF. DNA for the CDR3: TGTGCCAGCAGCCCCCAGGGGTACAGTGGTCGATCCCACGAGCAGTACTTC.

V gene TRBV7-3 combines with J gene TRBJ2-4; D possibly corresponds to TRBD1 (5 bases). The CDR3 length is 14 residues. Germline CDR1 is SGHTA and CDR2 is FQGTGA. The V and J ends lost 5 bases and 9 bases respectively, with 17 bases between them. CDR3 nucleotide sequence: TGTGCCAGCAGCCCCAATCAGGGTTTGGGCATTCAGTACTTC. Translation gives CASSPNQGLGIQYF.

The rearrangement links TRBV28 to TRBJ1-4, with D perhaps TRBD1 (5 bases). V was clipped by 7 bases and J by 4 bases, with 13 bases between them. The CDR3 extends over 14 amino acids. Germline V gene lookup returns CDR1 MDHEN and CDR2 SYDVKM. Here the CDR3 reads CASTPGGVNEKLFF. Written as DNA, the CDR3 is TGTGCCAGCACCCCCGGGGGGGTTAATGAAAAACTGTTTTTT.

This clonotype has at least ten counts. The genes are TRBV9 and TRBJ2-2; 9 bases match TRBD2. The junction had 3 bases not matched to a gene; V was cut back by 4 bases and J by 2 bases. This CDR3 is built from 15 residues. Germline V lookup: CDR1 SGDLS, CDR2 YYNGEE. DNA of the CDR3: TGTGCCAGCAGCCGGACTAGCGTTAACACCGGGGAGCTGTTTTTT. Translating it yields CASSRTSVNTGELFF.

This clonotype has only a few counts. This chain uses TRBV20-1 with TRBJ2-4; no firm D call. Trimming took off 3 bases at V and 7 bases at J, with 13 bases between the two ends. This CDR3 is 13 amino acids long. Germline V lookup: CDR1 DFQATT, CDR2 SNEGSKA (reference sequence). CDR3 sequence reads: CSASFSRGNIQYF. The CDR3 DNA reads TGCAGTGCTAGTTTTTCACGTGGGAACATTCAGTACTTC.

The chain employs TRBV9 and TRBJ2-3; D is ambiguous. V lost 3 bases and J 7 bases, leaving 18 bases between the germline ends. The CDR3 extends over 15 amino acids. Germline lookup yields CDR1 SGDLS and CDR2 YYNGEE. The CDR3 reads CASSALGDSRNTQYF. The CDR3 bases are TGTGCCAGCAGCGCGCTCGGTGATTCAAGGAATACGCAGTATTTT.

V is TRBV3-1 and J is TRBJ2-1; 9 bases line up with TRBD2. Trimming took 0 bases from V and 6 from J; bases not matched to a gene: 6. Germline V CDR1 and CDR2: LGHDT, YNNKEL (reference sequence). The CDR3 is 16 residues long. The CDR3 DNA reads as TGTGCCAGCAGCCAAGATCCCGGACTAGCGACCAATGAGCAGTTCTTC. Its protein is CASSQDPGLATNEQFF.

This clonotype was found many times. The CDR3 nucleotides read TGTGCCAGCAGCCCCCAGGGGAGGGCGACCTACGAGCAGTACTTC. Protein sequence: CASSPQGRATYEQYF. V gene TRBV28 combines with J gene TRBJ2-7, with D possibly being TRBD2 (7 bases). This CDR3 contains 15 residues. Looked up from germline, CDR1 is MDHEN and CDR2 is SYDVKM. V gave up 6 bases and J gave up 2 bases, with 17 bases separating them.

The table lists this clonotype with a few counts. The genes are TRBV29-1 and TRBJ1-1; the D is unclear. Looked up from germline, CDR1 is SQVTM and CDR2 is ANQGSEA. V gave up 5 bases and J gave up 2 bases, with 12 bases separating them. The CDR3 spans 13 residues. Here the CDR3 DNA reads TGCAGCGTTCTAGAGTTGACTAACACTGAAGCTTTCTTT. It translates to CSVLELTNTEAFF.

There are many counts of this clonotype. The chain combines TRBV28 with TRBJ2-7; TRBD2 matches at 9 bases. V lost 2 bases, J lost 2 bases, and 4 bases stayed unmatched. The CDR3 covers 15 residues. Germline CDR1 and CDR2: MDHEN and SYDVKM. CDR3 bases: TGTGCCAGCAGTTTAGCGGGAGGGGGAACCTACGAGCAGTACTTC. Protein: CASSLAGGGTYEQYF.

This clonotype was seen at least ten times. The V and J genes are TRBV20-1 and TRBJ1-2, with 8 bases fitting TRBD1. V shed 5 bases and J 0 bases; nucleotides not matched to a gene: 2. Germline V lookup: CDR1 DFQATT, CDR2 SNEGSKA (reference sequence). This CDR3 is 13 amino acids long. DNA for the CDR3: TGCAGTGCTGGACAGGGAGCTAACTATGGCTACACCTTC. It specifies CSAGQGANYGYTF.

This clonotype was picked up many times. J is TRBJ2-5 and V is TRBV3-1; possible D gene TRBD2, 6 bases. The CDR3 contains 16 residues. The germline gives CDR1 LGHDT, CDR2 YNNKEL (reference sequence). V was cut by 5 bases and J by 6 bases, with 22 bases left in between. The CDR3 spells CASSLGPGLSTKTQYF. The CDR3 DNA reads as TGTGCCAGCAGCTTAGGACCGGGACTCTCTACCAAGACCCAGTACTTC.

This clonotype came up many times. This chain links TRBV20-1 with TRBJ2-1; 8 bases are a match to TRBD2. Germline V gene lookup returns CDR1 DFQATT and CDR2 SNEGSKA (reference sequence). Losses at the gene ends were 0 bases for V and 15 bases for J; bases not matched to a gene: 19. The CDR3 is 16 residues long. The CDR3 nucleotides are TGCAGTGCTAGAGATACGGGTCGGGAGGGCCTTCTGCAGCCGTTCTTC. Translated: CSARDTGREGLLQPFF.

J is TRBJ1-5 and V is TRBV28; no clear D gene. CDR3 length equals 16 residues. CDR1 and CDR2 (germline): MDHEN, SYDVKM. Trimming pared 2 bases from V and 1 base from J, leaving 12 bases between. For the CDR3, the DNA is TGTGCCAGCAGTTTAGTGACACTAGGAAGCAATCAGCCCCAGCATTTT. Its protein is CASSLVTLGSNQPQHF.

This clonotype occurred once. This chain joins TRBV27 and TRBJ1-6; D remains ambiguous. Per germline, CDR1 MNHEY and CDR2 SMNVEV (reference sequence). The CDR3 length is 14 residues. V was shortened by 3 bases and J by 10 bases, with 13 bases between the two germline ends. The DNA for the CDR3 is TGTGCCAGCAGTTTCGGGCAGGCCACGTCACCCCTCCACTTT. As protein: CASSFGQATSPLHF.

The chain uses TRBV7-9 and TRBJ1-1, with D uncertain. The V end lost 1 base, the J end lost 5 bases, and 5 bases lay between the germline ends. The CDR3 consists of 12 residues. CDR1 and CDR2 from the germline V gene are SEHNR and FQNEAQ (reference sequence). The CDR3 reads CASSLGKTEAFF. The CDR3 DNA reads as TGTGCCAGCAGCTTAGGTAAAACTGAAGCTTTCTTT.

A few counts support this clonotype. V is TRBV12-3 or TRBV12-4 and J is TRBJ2-3; D is undetermined. CDR3 length equals 13 residues. Trimming cost V 3 bases and J 5 bases, with 9 bases left between them. The CDR3 loop is CASSFISGDTQYF. The DNA of the CDR3 is TGTGCCAGCAGTTTCATCTCGGGAGATACGCAGTATTTT.

This clonotype was counted a few times. V is TRBV27 and J is TRBJ1-6; D call uncertain. The V end lost 5 bases, the J end lost 6 bases, and 8 bases lay between the germline ends. The CDR3 covers 13 residues. CDR1 and CDR2 (germline): MNHEY, SMNVEV (reference sequence). The chain's CDR3 is CASSRITNSPLHF. Written as DNA, the CDR3 is TGTGCCAGCAGTCGAATAACTAATTCACCCCTCCACTTT.

This clonotype has ten or more counts. The chain has TRBV5-1 and TRBJ2-3; TRBD2 agrees at 8 bases. This CDR3 has 17 amino acids. V dropped 4 bases and J dropped 2; count of bases not matched to a gene: 12. Per the germline V gene, CDR1 is SGHRS and CDR2 is YFSETQ. CDR3 amino acids: CASSPGGLAGITDTQYF. CDR3 coding DNA: TGCGCCAGCAGCCCAGGAGGGCTAGCGGGTATCACAGATACGCAGTATTTT. Full variable domain (remainder filled in from reference TRBV5-1 and TRBJ2-3): KAGVTQTPRYLIKTRGQQVTLSCSPISGHRSVSWYQQTPGQGLQFLFEYFSETQRNKGNFPGRFSGRQFSNSRSEMNVSTLELGDSALYLCASSPGGLAGITDTQYFGPGTRLTVL.